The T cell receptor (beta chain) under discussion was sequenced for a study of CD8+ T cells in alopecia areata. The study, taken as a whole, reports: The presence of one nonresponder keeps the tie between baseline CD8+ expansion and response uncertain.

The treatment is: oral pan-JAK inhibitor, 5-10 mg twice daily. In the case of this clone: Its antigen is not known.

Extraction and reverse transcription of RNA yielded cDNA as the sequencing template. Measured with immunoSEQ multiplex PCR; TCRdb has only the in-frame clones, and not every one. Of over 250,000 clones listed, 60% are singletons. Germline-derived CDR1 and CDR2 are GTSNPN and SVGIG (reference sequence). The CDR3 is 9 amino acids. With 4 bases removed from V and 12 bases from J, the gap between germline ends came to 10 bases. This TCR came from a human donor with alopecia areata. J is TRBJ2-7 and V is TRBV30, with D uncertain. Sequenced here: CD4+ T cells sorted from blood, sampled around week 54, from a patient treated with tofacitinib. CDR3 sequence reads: CAWTLDRYF. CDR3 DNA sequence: TGTGCCTGGACCCTAGATAGGTACTTC.